What follows is one T cell receptor beta chain and its context. Which antigen it targets is not known. No clone much larger than this one lies a single base away; base qualities are absent. The data are from a study of cytomegalovirus exposure and HLA in healthy donors (dated by TCRdb to about 2017). About the study as a whole: In an earlier analysis of roughly 500 of the donors, around 300 Gb of sequence data and some 100 million unique TCR beta sequences from approximately 180 million T cells were reported. About 280 gigabases of sequencing data and around 85 million unique TCR sequences made up an early release that covered approximately 620 HLA-typed donors. Of the 300 to 450 genotyped donors, 70% to 90% were placed in the genetic ancestry cluster associated with self-reported Caucasian donors. The study was designed to test whether signatures of past pathogen exposure could be identified by cataloging public T cell receptors. The study profiled the T cell repertoires of about 720 subjects by immunosequencing and related them to cytomegalovirus serostatus. Along with the approximately 620-subject first cohort, a separate validation cohort of over 90 different subjects was used. To predict cytomegalovirus infection status, the study brought together high-throughput TCR immunosequencing, statistical association of individual TCRs with disease status, and machine learning. In a later analysis, previously published TCR beta repertoires from 670 or so donors were re-analyzed and high-resolution HLA genotyping was added so that TCR occurrence patterns could be studied. Rather than drawing on any new phenotypic data, the later analysis identified candidate immune exposures from TCR beta sequences and the way those sequences occurred across donors. An earlier analysis of several hundred of the donors used high-throughput TCR beta sequencing to judge whether each TCR beta V gene segment behaved as functional or pseudogenic. Donor age, sex, ethnicity and CMV serostatus were compiled alongside the repertoire data. In a later genetic analysis, genome-wide SNP genotypes for about three fifths of the 666 donors were used, and that subset was treated as a discovery cohort. Every repertoire in the discovery cohort had been generated on one and the same sequencing platform. Both class I and class II loci were covered by HLA typing, at four-digit resolution. Typing coverage varied by locus: roughly 620-630 donors for A, B, C, DRB1 and DQB1; approximately 500 for DQA1; over 600 for DPA1; about 450 for DPB1. Several DR-DQ haplotypes were handled as single units for association and clustering because linkage in the cohort was strong. Among roughly 400 genotyped donors of the cohort, an average of approximately 220,000 unique TCR beta nucleotide sequences was sequenced per donor, of which 15% to 20% were non-productive. What the work shows at the level of the full study, not this receptor alone: For the cohort, immune exposure information was limited to CMV serostatus. V-gene and J-gene trimming of TCR beta chains was associated with a missense DCLRE1C variant in a later genetic analysis, and the association was replicated in an independent cohort. Across donors, most TCR sequences were observed very rarely, whereas some public TCRs were present in many individuals. Linkage disequilibrium might explain the correlated functional status among segregating V segments, but an unknown experimental factor could not be ruled out. The presence/absence analyses assumed that sequencing depth was roughly uniform across donors, and that assumption may not be true. The authors suggested that the approach could potentially be extended to other disease states and immunological phenotypes. In vitro tests confirmed that three of the cytomegalovirus-associated TCR beta chains recognize cytomegalovirus antigens. According to a later genetic analysis, donors in an Asian-associated ancestry cluster had fewer N-insertions in productive TCRs than the approximately 650-donor mean. Because HLA typing was missing for some donors at each locus, association tests included only the typed subset. Because the 87-base-pair reads could not distinguish some IMGT-functional V segments, including TRBV6-2 and TRBV6-3, those segments were excluded. A further reported finding was that TCR beta sequences accurately predicted the HLA-A and HLA-B alleles for most subjects in the first cohort. According to a later analysis, parvovirus B19, influenza, CMV and Epstein-Barr virus appeared linked to several top co-occurrence clusters. In a later analysis, 16,951 TCR beta sequences were associated with specific HLA alleles at a false discovery rate of 0.05. According to a later analysis, TCR association rates differed among HLA loci, with DRB1 alleles showing the most associated TCRs and HLA-C alleles showing the fewest. When HLA alleles, especially DR and DQ, strongly co-occurred, attributing TCR associations to individual alleles was difficult. In the study, 164 TCR beta chains were listed as associated with cytomegalovirus. Because counts were too low, seventeen rarely observed V segments, including chromosome 9 orphons, were left out of the earlier analysis of roughly 600 of the donors. The cohort was sequenced for TCR beta chains only, and without alpha or paired-chain data the features that could be detected were limited. A later analysis found that HLA-associated TCR beta chains were more clonally expanded and had lower generation probabilities than equally common non-associated chains. The sequencing pipeline was judged likely to have produced a cluster of highly shared sequence variants as a technical artifact. Most CMV-associated TCR beta chains appeared to be HLA-restricted in a later analysis, and the HLA associations seemed to be driven largely by CMV exposure. Cytomegalovirus status was reported to be diagnosed by the classifier with high specificity and sensitivity in both the original and validation cohorts. An earlier analysis of 450 to 750 of the donors showed that most TCR beta V segments appeared in productive rearrangements either about 87% or about 30% of the time, which broadly matched IMGT annotations.

The library was produced with the immunoSEQ multiplex PCR assay. For the multiplex PCR, a mixture combining 60 forward primers for TCR Vbeta segments and 13 reverse primers for TCR Jbeta segments was used. The CDR3 region of rearranged TCR beta genes was amplified from genomic DNA with a multiplex PCR assay. On the Illumina HiSeq System, the amplified TCR beta libraries were sequenced as 87-base-pair reads. The authors' pipeline ran thus. A later analysis counted about 82 million unique TCR beta chains across the 550 to 700 repertoires, and around 9.9 million of these chains were shared by at least two donors. A nearest-neighbor algorithm error-corrected the raw reads and collapsed the reads into unique sequences, merging closely related sequences to remove PCR and sequencing errors. Alignment of CDR3 sequences to IMGT reference sequences was used to assign V, D and J gene segments. For a sequence to be retained, a match of at least six nucleotides to both a V gene segment and a J gene segment was required. A rearrangement counted as productive if the CDR3 had no stop codons and remained in frame with V and J, and every other rearrangement counted as non-productive. CDR3 was defined by IMGT convention, running from the second conserved V-encoded cysteine to the conserved J-encoded phenylalanine. The earlier analysis of 587 of the donors excluded any sequence lacking an unambiguous match to a single V gene segment. An earlier analysis of over 450 of the donors classified V segments as functional when productive rearrangements were above 56.7% and as segregating when the standard deviation between donors was above 5%. A statistical classification framework was developed to diagnose cytomegalovirus status using the catalog of TCR beta chain sequences. V and J gene assignment, in a later analysis, came from comparing TCR nucleotide sequences with IMGT/GENE-DB human TR gene sequences. Using the TCRdist pipeline, a later analysis assigned CDR3 sequences along with most-parsimonious VDJ recombination scenarios. In a later analysis, every TCR beta chain was defined by the combination of its CDR3 amino acid sequence and its V-gene family, and reads without a unique V-gene family were dropped. To address suspected cross-contamination and a sequencing artifact, a later analysis removed some 620 highly shared, low-generation-probability nucleotide sequences. For each public chain, a later analysis derived a clonal expansion index from normalized ranks of inferred template counts within each repertoire. In a later analysis, generation probabilities were computed with a VDJ recombination model fitted to out-of-frame rearrangements, and the resulting probabilities were checked against IGoR. A later analysis scored TCR-TCR, TCR-HLA and TCR-CMV co-occurrence with hypergeometric tests, applying a repertoire-size bias correction to TCR pairs. To estimate false discovery rates, a later analysis permuted the HLA or CMV assignments 20 times. In a later analysis, co-occurring TCRs were grouped with DBSCAN, and TCRdist sequence similarity was added when clustering was performed within HLA-allele-positive subsets. For co-occurrence clustering, repertoires with fewer than 30,000 or more than 120,000 public chains were excluded, along with a handful of repertoires with anomalous nucleotide sharing. TCRdb took over this immuneACCESS table, retaining in-frame rearrangements with V and J assigned. Such tables are incomplete; in checked studies, under half of the missing clones stem from an unresolved V gene, and the remainder is unexplained. The V and J calls and the clone size are those of that table, but D and trimming were determined from the DNA. The sample contains about 180,000 clones, 55% to 75% of them found a single time. Together, the top ten hold 2% to 3% of the sample.

The cohort comprised fewer than 700 healthy bone marrow donors. At the time of sampling, every cohort member was nominally healthy, though immune exposures that went unrecorded were likely present. CMV serostatus was positive for about 290 and negative for about half of the roughly 700 cohort members, and was not recorded for this donor. Every donor gave a peripheral blood sample, and the peripheral blood mononuclear cells from that sample were used for TCR beta sequencing. The Qiagen DNeasy Blood Extraction Kit was used to extract genomic DNA from the blood cell samples. Its CDR3 holds 13 amino acids, cysteine through phenylalanine. The entry retains the CDR3 DNA only, 39 bases that are in frame from base 1. In the germline V gene, CDR1 corresponds to MNHEY and CDR2 to SVGAGI. Trimming removed 6 bases from V and 2 bases from J, leaving 8 bases between the germline ends.

The rearranged chain carries TRBV6-5 and TRBJ1-5, with a weak D call of TRBD1 (6 bases match). The source material was PBMCs. The receptor was derived from a human donor in good health. The CDR3 region has the sequence CASRPGGNQPQHF. The sequenced DNA is TGTGCCAGCAGGCCAGGGGGCAATCAGCCCCAGCATTTT.